The present T cell receptor beta chain was sequenced within a study of T cell repertoires in cytomegalovirus infection. MiXCR, run by TCRdb on the reads, gives a single entry per CDR3 protein. The sample includes around 240,000 distinct CDR3 sequences, roughly 22% of them seen just once. The CDR3 runs 14 residues. The germline CDR1 and CDR2 sequences are SEHNR and FQNEAQ (reference sequence). V was clipped by 5 bases and J by 5 bases, with 13 bases between them. The chain employs TRBV7-9 and TRBJ2-1; possibly TRBD2 for D (6 bases). Sequenced input: CD8+ T cells from PBMCs. The clonotype comes from a human donor in good health (CMV status not recorded). Some clones in this sample may be carry-over from other donors' samples. The CDR3 spells CASSPPGSHNEQFF. The CDR3, as DNA: TGTGCCAGCAGCCCCCCCGGGAGCCACAATGAGCAGTTCTTC.